Below, 3 T cell receptor beta chains from the same sample are listed, as sequenced in a study of blood T cell repertoires in COVID-19. Generated by immunoSEQ multiplex PCR, the TCRdb table keeps only in-frame clones and is missing some. In the table there are approximately 97,000 clones, about 83% of which are singletons. Material: peripheral blood. The source is a man aged 40-50 years with active or convalescent COVID-19.

This chain joins TRBV6-2 or TRBV6-3 and TRBJ2-2, with no clear D. The V gene lost 5 bases and the J gene lost 3 bases, with 13 bases spanning the gap. This CDR3 has 15 amino acids. Germline V gene lookup returns CDR1 MNHEY and CDR2 SVGEGT. The CDR3 region has the DNA TGTGCCAGCAGTGTCGGTATTGGGCACACCGGGGAGCTGTTTTTT. This codes for CASSVGIGHTGELFF.

The rearrangement joins TRBV2 to TRBJ1-6; 7 nucleotides agree with TRBD1. Germline loops: CDR1 SNHLY, CDR2 FYNNEI. J was trimmed by 6 bases and V by 5 bases; bases with no gene match: 4. The CDR3 runs to 14 residues. The CDR3 bases are TGTGCCAGCAGTCAGGGACAGAGTAATTCACCCCTCCACTTT. Translating gives CASSQGQSNSPLHF.

The chain couples TRBV2 to TRBJ1-5; TRBD1 might be the D (5 bases). Trimming removed 4 bases from V and 2 bases from J, with 15 bases in between. This CDR3 comprises 16 residues. Germline V lookup: CDR1 SNHLY, CDR2 FYNNEI. The CDR3 loop reads CASSGPAGLGNQPQHF. As DNA, the CDR3 is TGTGCCAGCAGTGGGCCGGCAGGGCTAGGCAATCAGCCCCAGCATTTT.